The source of this T cell receptor (beta chain) is a study of blood T cell repertoires in COVID-19. Study details: Italy, Spain and the United States were the sources of the convalescent and acute COVID-19 samples. The cDNA or gDNA used as material had been derived from T cells, B-cell-depleted T cells, or PBMCs.

By frequency in the sample, this clone is medium-sized (0.01 to 0.1%). As handled by the study authors: Using reference gene primer amplification, nucleated cell counts were estimated. Clones were read by immunoSEQ multiplex PCR, and TCRdb kept only the in-frame ones, dropping some. The V and J calls and clone size are taken from that table; D and trimming were inferred from the DNA. Of about 120,000 clones in the sample, around 68% were seen once. This CDR3 contains 15 residues. Looked up from germline, CDR1 is GTSNPN and CDR2 is SVGIG (reference sequence). V was clipped by 1 base and J by 6 bases, with 16 bases between them.

V usage is TRBV30 and J usage is TRBJ1-3; D might be TRBD1 (5 bases). This sequence was found in an older woman with acute or convalescent COVID-19. The material sequenced was peripheral blood. The CDR3 region is CAWSAPFVGQNTIYF. Here the CDR3 DNA reads TGTGCCTGGAGTGCCCCCTTCGTGGGGCAAAACACCATATATTTT.